This TCR beta chain emerged from a study of monozygotic twins with inflammatory bowel disease. CDR3 length equals 15 residues. Per the germline V gene, CDR1 is SGHRS and CDR2 is YFSETQ. No DNA is given; TCRdb re-called the 5' RACE reads and lists each CDR3 protein once. The sample's table shows 170,000 or so distinct CDR3 sequences. Overall study findings and caveats: The sharing of clonotypes with others was lower in IBD patients than in healthy twins, especially with disease activity.

On this clonotype: Its specificity is not known.

The chain has TRBV5-1 and TRBJ2-2; TCRdb indicates TRBD1, and absent DNA this call remains unverified. Sequenced input: blood. The source is a human donor with ulcerative colitis or Crohn's disease, or a healthy co-twin of an affected twin (not recorded which). Here the CDR3 reads CASCRDRGNCGELFF.